This T cell receptor beta chain was sequenced in a study of shared clonotypes between healthy human individuals. Some clones are missing from TCRdb's copy, which holds only in-frame ones; the method was immunoSEQ multiplex PCR. Counted here are a few million clones, approximately 93% occurring once; the ten biggest clones make up about 0.39%. This CDR3 is 17 amino acids long. V trimming: 5 bases; J trimming: 6 bases; junction bases outside the gene matches: 8. The V gene's germline CDR1 is MGHRA and CDR2 YSYEKL. All participating donors were Caucasian adults from Nashville, Tennessee. The authors divided CD4+ cells into CD45RA+ naive and CD45RA-negative memory subsets. Study observations and caveats: The study generally estimated greater richness for naive than memory subsets. The study found roughly 5% of naive CD4 clonotypes shared across a few donors.

With regard to this clone: What it recognizes is unknown.

Specimen: naive CD4+ T cells from PBMCs. Subset specified: CD45RA+ positively selected. The rearrangement links TRBV4-1 to TRBJ2-2; TRBD2 agrees at 14 bases. The receptor was derived from a man aged 18 to 35 in good health. Some clones in this sample may be carry-over from other donors' samples. The CDR3 sequence: CASSWGLAGVISGELFF. CDR3 DNA sequence: TGCGCCAGCAGCTGGGGACTAGCGGGAGTTATATCCGGGGAGCTGTTTTTT.